This T cell receptor beta chain was recovered during a study of T cell responses to AZD1222 COVID-19 vaccine. Overall study findings and caveats: Baseline seropositives among AZD1222 recipients totaled only five to seven. Females made up more of the donors, who were largely white British, and clonal diversity may have come out too low. Repertoires were collected only later (after the peak T cell response had occurred). Across spike, vaccine-associated CD4 TCRs were found, dominant at 160-218 and 743-854.

Clones were read by immunoSEQ multiplex PCR, and TCRdb kept only the in-frame ones, dropping some. Of 120,000 to 150,000 clones in the sample, around 90% are singletons; the top ten hold roughly 5.4%. In regard to this clone: Its antigen is not known.

Deletions cut 0 bases from V and 8 bases from J, with 8 bases between. The CDR3 has 13 residues. Germline V lookup: CDR1 SGHRS, CDR2 YFSETQ. The sequence came from an adult who received the MenACWY meningococcal vaccine as a control. The input for sequencing was peripheral blood, taken 28 days after the second dose of the MenACWY control vaccine. This rearrangement joins TRBV5-1 to TRBJ1-4; D may be TRBD1 (5 bases). In DNA, the CDR3 is TGCGCCAGCAGCTTGGGATGGGGGGAAAAACTGTTTTTT. Its protein product is CASSLGWGEKLFF.